The 22 T cell receptor beta chains below were found in one sample sequenced in a study of multiple sclerosis patients with progressive multifocal leukoencephalopathy. Time point noted: before natalizumab initiation. TCRdb keeps only in-frame clones here, not all; method: immunoSEQ multiplex PCR. The sample lists tens of thousands of clones; around 89% were seen once. The sequenced sample consisted of PBMCs. These receptors came from a human donor with multiple sclerosis.

This chain joins TRBV15 and TRBJ2-5, with TRBD2 matching 7 bases. The CDR3 has 15 residues. V lost 0 bases to trimming and J lost 5 bases; unmatched junction nucleotides: 6. The germline CDR1 and CDR2 sequences are LNHNV and YYDKDF (reference sequence). CDR3 nucleotide sequence: TGTGCCACCAGCAGAGATGGGAGGGTACGGGAGACCCAGTACTTC. Amino acids: CATSRDGRVRETQYF.

The rearrangement joins TRBV5-1 to TRBJ2-1, with a possible D match to TRBD2 (6 bases). Per germline, CDR1 SGHRS and CDR2 YFSETQ. The CDR3 sequence is 17 residues long. The V gene lost 4 bases and the J gene lost 5 bases, with 22 bases spanning the gap. CDR3 bases: TGCGCCAGCAGCGTCGTGGGGGGACGTTGGGCCCACAATGAGCAGTTCTTC. Translated, it gives CASSVVGGRWAHNEQFF.

J is TRBJ2-3 and V is TRBV6-6, with TRBD2 identical over 8 bases. The germline V gene has CDR1 MNHNY and CDR2 SVGAGI (reference sequence). Trimming took 5 bases from V and 0 from J; bases not matched to a gene: 4. There are 15 residues in the CDR3. In DNA, the CDR3 is TGTGCCAGCAGTGGGGCGGGGGGAAGCACAGATACGCAGTATTTT. It is translated as CASSGAGGSTDTQYF.

Points on this clone: The same CDR3 arises from other DNA sequences in this sample as well. The chain links TRBV9 to TRBJ1-2; TRBD1 aligns across 7 bases. Germline assignment: CDR1 SGDLS and CDR2 YYNGEE. The CDR3 is 15 amino acids. With 0 bases clipped from V and 0 bases from J, the junction kept 2 bases outside the gene matches. The CDR3 DNA is TGTGCCAGCAGCGTAGGACAGGGCGCTAACTATGGCTACACCTTC. Its translation is CASSVGQGANYGYTF.

The chain joins TRBV4-3 to TRBJ1-5, with D possibly TRBD1 on 5 matching bases. There are 15 residues in the CDR3. Trimming shortened V by 0 bases and J by 4 bases, and 10 bases separated the two germline ends. Germline V gene lookup returns CDR1 LGHNA and CDR2 YSLEER. In DNA, the CDR3 is TGCGCCAGCAGCCAAGATTGGCAGGGAAATCAGCCCCAGCATTTT. This sequence encodes CASSQDWQGNQPQHF.

The J gene is TRBJ1-5, the V gene TRBV11-2; no clear D gene. Germline CDR1 and CDR2: SGHAT and FQNNGV. V was shortened by 5 bases and J by 7 bases, with 15 bases between the two germline ends. CDR3 size: 14 residues. CDR3 bases: TGTGCCAGCAGCCTATCCGGCCAGGCACAGCCCCAGCATTTT. Translation gives CASSLSGQAQPQHF. Based on the CDR3 plus reference TRBV11-2 and TRBJ1-5, the full variable domain is EAGVAQSPRYKIIEKRQSVAFWCNPISGHATLYWYQQILGQGPKLLIQFQNNGVVDDSQLPKDRFSAERLKGVDSTLKIQPAKLEDSAVYLCASSLSGQAQPQHFGDGTRLSIL.

The chain has TRBV4-2 and TRBJ2-2; tentatively, D is TRBD1 (6 bases). The CDR3 is made up of 15 amino acids. Trimming removed 4 bases from V and 2 bases from J, with 11 bases in between. Germline CDR1 is LGHNA and CDR2 is YNFKEQ. The CDR3 sequence: CASSPQDSNTGELFF. CDR3 bases: TGTGCCAGCAGCCCCCAGGACAGTAACACCGGGGAGCTGTTTTTT.

This clone was picked up a small number of times. The rearrangement uses TRBV19 and TRBJ1-5; TRBD1 agrees at 10 bases. Per germline, CDR1 LNHDA and CDR2 SQIVND (reference sequence). There are 17 residues in the CDR3. V trimming: 5 bases; J trimming: 2 bases; junction bases outside the gene matches: 9. The CDR3 DNA reads TGTGCCAGTAGTCCAACCCTGACAGGGGGCGGCAATCAGCCCCAGCATTTT. Translated, it gives CASSPTLTGGGNQPQHF.

The rearrangement joins TRBV4-3 to TRBJ1-2; no definite D call. The CDR3 has 14 amino acids. Germline V CDR1 and CDR2: LGHNA, YSLEER. V was pared by 0 bases and J by 5 bases, with 10 bases between. The CDR3 DNA follows: TGCGCCAGCAGCCAAGATCCCTCCCCGTATGGCTACACCTTC. Residues: CASSQDPSPYGYTF.

V usage is TRBV14 and J usage is TRBJ2-1; no clear D gene. The ends were cut back, 3 bases at V and 3 bases at J, with 12 bases in the middle. CDR3 length: 15 amino acids. Germline V gene sequence: CDR1 SGHDN, CDR2 FVKESK. In DNA, the CDR3 is TGTGCCAGCAGCCAGCGTCCGTACCTCTACAATGAGCAGTTCTTC. This codes for CASSQRPYLYNEQFF. Combining the CDR3 with reference TRBV14 and TRBJ2-1 gives the whole variable domain EAGVTQFPSHSVIEKGQTVTLRCDPISGHDNLYWYRRVMGKEIKFLLHFVKESKQDESGMPNNRFLAERTGGTYSTLKVQPAELEDSGVYFCASSQRPYLYNEQFFGPGTRLTVL.

This rearrangement joins TRBV5-6 to TRBJ1-2; 7 nucleotides match TRBD1. Germline V gene data show CDR1 as SGHDT and CDR2 as YYEEEE. The CDR3 runs to 12 residues. The J segment lost 8 bases and the V segment lost 4 bases, leaving 5 bases of the junction unmatched. The CDR3 DNA is TGTGCCAGCAGCGCTTACAGGGGCGGCTACACCTTC. Translating gives CASSAYRGGYTF.

This clone was recorded a few times. The chain is built from TRBV29-1 and TRBJ1-4; D call uncertain. V was cut by 7 bases and J by 7 bases, with 13 bases left in between. The CDR3 is made up of 12 amino acids. Germline CDR1 reads SQVTM; CDR2 reads ANQGSEA. CDR3 coding DNA: TGCAGCGCCGGAAGGGAGAGTGAAAAACTGTTTTTT. Translation gives CSAGRESEKLFF. Combining the CDR3 with reference TRBV29-1 and TRBJ1-4 gives the whole variable domain SAVISQKPSRDICQRGTSLTIQCQVDSQVTMMFWYRQQPGQSLTLIATANQGSEATYESGFVIDKFPISRPNLTFSTLTVSNMSPEDSSIYLCSAGRESEKLFFGSGTQLSVL.

CDR3 in amino acids: CASSVSREGNQPQHF. CDR3 bases: TGTGCCAGCAGCGTTTCCAGGGAAGGCAATCAGCCCCAGCATTTT. The chain links TRBV9 to TRBJ1-5, with a tentative D call TRBD1 (5 bases). The CDR3 contains 15 residues. The germline V gene has CDR1 SGDLS and CDR2 YYNGEE. V lost 2 bases, J lost 2 bases, and 11 bases lay in between.

The CDR3 DNA is TGTGCCAGCAGTGAGATCGGAAGATACAATGAGCAGTTCTTC. Translated, it gives CASSEIGRYNEQFF. The chain employs TRBV2 and TRBJ2-1; D is ambiguous. The length of the CDR3 is 14 residues. The V gene's germline CDR1 is SNHLY and CDR2 FYNNEI. V gave up 3 bases and J gave up 4 bases, with 10 bases separating them.

The V gene is TRBV30, the J gene TRBJ1-2, with D hard to call. The CDR3 runs to 13 residues. CDR1 is GTSNPN and CDR2 is SVGIG in the germline V gene (reference sequence). V gave up 4 bases and J gave up 5 bases, with 14 bases separating them. CDR3 loop: CAWIDGGRYGYTF. CDR3 coding DNA: TGTGCCTGGATCGATGGCGGCAGATATGGCTACACCTTC.

This chain's CDR3 is CASSPGRNEKLFF. CDR3 nucleotide sequence: TGTGCCAGCTCACCAGGCCGTAATGAAAAACTGTTTTTT. The J gene is TRBJ1-4, the V gene TRBV18; D uncertain. Trimming removed 2 bases from V and 4 bases from J, with 5 bases in between. The CDR3 runs to 13 residues. From germline, CDR1 is KGHSH and CDR2 LQKENI.

The chain recombines TRBV6-4 with TRBJ1-1; D might be TRBD1 (5 bases). The V and J ends lost 6 bases and 8 bases respectively, with 19 bases between them. This CDR3 has 14 residues. Germline V gives CDR1 MRHNA, CDR2 SNTAGT. CDR3: CASRPGTGFGEAFF. DNA for the CDR3: TGTGCCAGCAGGCCGGGGACCGGATTTGGGGAAGCTTTCTTT.

This chain joins TRBV10-1 and TRBJ1-2; D might be TRBD1 (5 bases). The CDR3 runs 18 residues. Germline lookup yields CDR1 WNHNN and CDR2 SYGVQD (reference sequence). V dropped 2 bases and J dropped 0 bases, with 19 bases sitting between them. The CDR3 nucleotides read TGCGCCAGCAGTGAGGCCCCTGGGGGGGGGTCCTCTAACTATGGCTACACCTTC. Translation gives CASSEAPGGGSSNYGYTF.

The count of this clone is one. The gene calls are TRBV15 and TRBJ2-7, with D possibly matching TRBD1 (6 bases). This CDR3 has 15 amino acids. The germline CDR1 and CDR2 sequences are LNHNV and YYDKDF (reference sequence). V was trimmed by 0 bases and J by 2 bases, leaving 11 bases between them. CDR3 in amino acids: CATSRELGQAYEQYF. The DNA of the CDR3 is TGTGCCACCAGCAGAGAACTGGGACAAGCCTACGAGCAGTACTTC.

The genes are TRBV7-3 and TRBJ1-6, with a possible D match to TRBD1 (5 bases). CDR3 length: 14 amino acids. Germline V lookup: CDR1 SGHTA, CDR2 FQGTGA. V was cut by 3 bases and J by 8 bases, with 11 bases left in between. CDR3 loop: CASSFGGRYSPLHF. As DNA, the CDR3 is TGTGCCAGCAGCTTCGGGGGAAGGTATTCACCCCTCCACTTT.

The V and J genes are TRBV27 and TRBJ2-5; a weak D match, TRBD1 (5 bases). The germline gives CDR1 MNHEY, CDR2 SMNVEV (reference sequence). V was cut by 6 bases and J by 3 bases, with 20 bases left in between. The CDR3 loop spans 16 amino acids. The CDR3 is CASRPTWGEGEETQYF. For the CDR3, the DNA is TGTGCCAGCAGACCGACTTGGGGCGAAGGGGAAGAGACCCAGTACTTC.

This chain links TRBV11-1 with TRBJ2-2; D uncertain. The CDR3 is 16 amino acids. Germline V gene sequence: CDR1 SGHAT, CDR2 FQDESV (reference sequence). V lost 2 bases and J lost 5, with 15 bases in between. CDR3 sequence (DNA): TGTGCCAGCAGCTTACGAGGAGTCCTCCCTACCGGGGAGCTGTTTTTT. Amino acid sequence: CASSLRGVLPTGELFF.